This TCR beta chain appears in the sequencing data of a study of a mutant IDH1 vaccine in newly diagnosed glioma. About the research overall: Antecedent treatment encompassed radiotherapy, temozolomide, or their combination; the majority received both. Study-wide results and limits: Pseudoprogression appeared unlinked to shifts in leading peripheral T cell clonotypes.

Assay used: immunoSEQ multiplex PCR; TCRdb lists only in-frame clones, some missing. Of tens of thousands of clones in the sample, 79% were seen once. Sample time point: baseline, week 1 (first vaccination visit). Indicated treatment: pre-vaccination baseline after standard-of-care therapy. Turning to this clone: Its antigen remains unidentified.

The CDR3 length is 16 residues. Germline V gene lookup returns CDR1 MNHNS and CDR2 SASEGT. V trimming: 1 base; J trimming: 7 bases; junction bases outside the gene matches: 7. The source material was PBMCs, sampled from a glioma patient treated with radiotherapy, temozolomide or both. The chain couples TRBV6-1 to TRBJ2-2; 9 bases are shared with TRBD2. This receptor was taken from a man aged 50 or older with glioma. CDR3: CASSEVMSGGLGELFF. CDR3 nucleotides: TGTGCCAGCAGTGAAGTAATGAGCGGGGGGCTCGGGGAGCTGTTTTTT.